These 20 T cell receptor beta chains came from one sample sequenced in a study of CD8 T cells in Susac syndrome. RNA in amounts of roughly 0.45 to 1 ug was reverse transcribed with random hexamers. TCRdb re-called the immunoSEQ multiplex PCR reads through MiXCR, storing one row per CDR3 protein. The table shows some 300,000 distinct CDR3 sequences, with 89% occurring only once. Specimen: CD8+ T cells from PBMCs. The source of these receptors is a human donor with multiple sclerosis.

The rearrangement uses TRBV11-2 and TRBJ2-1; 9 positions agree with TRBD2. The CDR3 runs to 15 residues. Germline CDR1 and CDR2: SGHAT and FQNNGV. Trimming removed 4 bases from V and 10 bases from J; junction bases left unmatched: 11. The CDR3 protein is CASSSREGGRGEQFF. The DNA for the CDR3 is TGTGCCAGCAGCTCCCGGGAAGGCGGGAGGGGGGAGCAGTTCTTC.

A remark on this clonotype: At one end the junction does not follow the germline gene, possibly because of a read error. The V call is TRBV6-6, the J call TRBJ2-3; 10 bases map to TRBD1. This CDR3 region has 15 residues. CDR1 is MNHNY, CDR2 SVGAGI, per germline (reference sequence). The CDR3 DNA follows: TGTGCCATCAGTGAGGGGACAGGGGAGACAGATACGCAGTATTTT. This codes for CAISEGTGETDTQYF.

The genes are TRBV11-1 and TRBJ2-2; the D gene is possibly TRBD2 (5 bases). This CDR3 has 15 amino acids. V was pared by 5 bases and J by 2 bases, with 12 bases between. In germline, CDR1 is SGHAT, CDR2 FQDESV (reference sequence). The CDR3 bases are TGTGCCAGCAGCACGGAGGTCATAAACACCGGGGAGCTGTTTTTT. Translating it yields CASSTEVINTGELFF.

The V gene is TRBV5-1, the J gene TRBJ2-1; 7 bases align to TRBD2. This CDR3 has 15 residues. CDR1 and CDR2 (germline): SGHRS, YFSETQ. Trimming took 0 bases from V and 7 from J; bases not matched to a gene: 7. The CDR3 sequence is CASSLATGLGNEQFF. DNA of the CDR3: TGCGCCAGCAGCTTGGCCACAGGACTAGGAAATGAGCAGTTCTTC.

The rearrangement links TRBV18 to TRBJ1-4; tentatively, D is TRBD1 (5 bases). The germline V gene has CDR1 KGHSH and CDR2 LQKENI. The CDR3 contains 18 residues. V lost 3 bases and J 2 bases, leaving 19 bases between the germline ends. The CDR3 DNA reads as TGTGCCAGCTCACCCATCGGGGGTGCTCCACCGACTAATGAAAAACTGTTTTTT. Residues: CASSPIGGAPPTNEKLFF.

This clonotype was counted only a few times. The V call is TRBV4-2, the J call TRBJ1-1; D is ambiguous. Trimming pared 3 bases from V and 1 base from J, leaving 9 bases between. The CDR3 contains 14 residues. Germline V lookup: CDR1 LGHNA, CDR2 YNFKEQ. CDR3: CASSHLEGNTEAFF. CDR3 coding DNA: TGTGCCAGCAGCCACTTGGAGGGGAACACTGAAGCTTTCTTT.

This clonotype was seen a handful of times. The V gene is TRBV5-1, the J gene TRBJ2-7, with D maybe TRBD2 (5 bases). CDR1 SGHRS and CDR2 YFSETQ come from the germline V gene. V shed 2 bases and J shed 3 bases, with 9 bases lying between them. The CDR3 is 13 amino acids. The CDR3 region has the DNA TGCGCCAGCAGCTTTGGACTGCTCTACGAGCAGTACTTC. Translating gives CASSFGLLYEQYF.

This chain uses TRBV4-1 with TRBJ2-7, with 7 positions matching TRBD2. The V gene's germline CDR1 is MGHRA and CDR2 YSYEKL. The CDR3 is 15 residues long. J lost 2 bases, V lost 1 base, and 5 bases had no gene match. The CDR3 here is CASSQGMAGAYEQYF. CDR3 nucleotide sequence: TGCGCCAGCAGCCAAGGTATGGCGGGGGCCTACGAGCAGTACTTC.

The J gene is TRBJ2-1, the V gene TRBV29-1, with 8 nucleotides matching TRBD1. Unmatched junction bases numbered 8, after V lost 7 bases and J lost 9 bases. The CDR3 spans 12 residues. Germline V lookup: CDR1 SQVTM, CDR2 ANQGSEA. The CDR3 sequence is CSATGDQGEQFF. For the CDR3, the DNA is TGCAGCGCGACAGGGGACCAGGGTGAGCAGTTCTTC.

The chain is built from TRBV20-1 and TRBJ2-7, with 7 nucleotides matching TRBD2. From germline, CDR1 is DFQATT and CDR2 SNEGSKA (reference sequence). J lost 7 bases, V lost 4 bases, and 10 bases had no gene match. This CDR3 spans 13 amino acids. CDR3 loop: CSAKEAGAGEQYF. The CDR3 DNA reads TGCAGTGCTAAAGAGGCGGGAGCCGGAGAGCAGTACTTC.

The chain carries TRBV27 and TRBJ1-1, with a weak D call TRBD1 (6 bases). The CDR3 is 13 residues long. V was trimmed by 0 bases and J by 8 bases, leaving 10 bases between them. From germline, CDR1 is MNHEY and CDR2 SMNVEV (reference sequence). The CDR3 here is CASSLSPGTEAFF. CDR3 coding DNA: TGTGCCAGCAGTTTATCGCCAGGGACAGAAGCTTTCTTT.

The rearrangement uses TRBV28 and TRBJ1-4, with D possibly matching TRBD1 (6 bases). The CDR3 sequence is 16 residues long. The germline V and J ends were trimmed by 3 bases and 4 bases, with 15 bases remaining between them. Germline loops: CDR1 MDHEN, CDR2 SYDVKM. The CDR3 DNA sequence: TGTGCCAGCAGTTTCCCTAGACAGGCGGGTAATGAAAAACTGTTTTTT. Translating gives CASSFPRQAGNEKLFF. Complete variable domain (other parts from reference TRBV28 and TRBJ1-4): DVKVTQSSRYLVKRTGEKVFLECVQDMDHENMFWYRQDPGLGLRLIYFSYDVKMKEKGDIPEGYSVSREKKERFSLILESASTNQTSMYLCASSFPRQAGNEKLFFGSGTQLSVL.

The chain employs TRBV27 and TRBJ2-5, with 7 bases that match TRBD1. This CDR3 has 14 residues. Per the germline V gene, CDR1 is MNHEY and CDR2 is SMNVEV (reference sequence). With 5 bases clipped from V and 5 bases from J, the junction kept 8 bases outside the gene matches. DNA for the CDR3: TGTGCCAGCAGTCTCCAGGGGGTAACGGAGACCCAGTACTTC. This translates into CASSLQGVTETQYF.

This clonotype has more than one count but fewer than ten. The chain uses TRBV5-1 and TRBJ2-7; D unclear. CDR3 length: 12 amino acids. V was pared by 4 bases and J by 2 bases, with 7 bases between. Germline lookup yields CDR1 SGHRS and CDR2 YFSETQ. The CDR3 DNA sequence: TGCGCCAGCAGCGGCCGAACCTACGAGCAGTACTTC. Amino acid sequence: CASSGRTYEQYF.

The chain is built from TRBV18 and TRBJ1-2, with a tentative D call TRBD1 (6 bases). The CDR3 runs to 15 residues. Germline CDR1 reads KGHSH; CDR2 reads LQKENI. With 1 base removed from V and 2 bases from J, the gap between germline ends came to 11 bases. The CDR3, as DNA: TGTGCCAGCTCACCACTTCCAGGGGAGAACTATGGCTACACCTTC. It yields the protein CASSPLPGENYGYTF. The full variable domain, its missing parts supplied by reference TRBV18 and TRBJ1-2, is NAGVMQNPRHLVRRRGQEARLRCSPMKGHSHVYWYRQLPEEGLKFMVYLQKENIIDESGMPKERFSAEFPKEGPSILRIQQVVRGDSAAYFCASSPLPGENYGYTFGSGTRLTVV.

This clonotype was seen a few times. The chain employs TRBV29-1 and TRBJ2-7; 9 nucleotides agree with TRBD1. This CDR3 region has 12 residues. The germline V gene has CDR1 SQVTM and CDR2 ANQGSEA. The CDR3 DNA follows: TGCGTCGTGGGACAGGGCCCCAACGAGCAGTACTTC. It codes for CVVGQGPNEQYF.

The CDR3 is CASGSGQGNPGELFF. CDR3 nucleotide sequence: TGTGCTAGTGGTTCGGGACAGGGGAATCCCGGGGAGCTGTTTTTT. The V call is TRBV12-5, the J call TRBJ2-2; 10 bases are shared with TRBD1. Germline V lookup: CDR1 LGHNT, CDR2 FRNRAP. The ends lost 4 bases at V and 6 bases at J; junction bases unmatched: 5. The CDR3 contains 15 residues.

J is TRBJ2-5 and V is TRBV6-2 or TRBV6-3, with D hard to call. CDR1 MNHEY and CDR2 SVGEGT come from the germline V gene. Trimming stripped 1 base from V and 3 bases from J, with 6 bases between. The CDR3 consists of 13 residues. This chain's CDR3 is CASSYFKKETQYF. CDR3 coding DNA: TGTGCCAGCAGTTACTTTAAGAAAGAGACCCAGTACTTC.

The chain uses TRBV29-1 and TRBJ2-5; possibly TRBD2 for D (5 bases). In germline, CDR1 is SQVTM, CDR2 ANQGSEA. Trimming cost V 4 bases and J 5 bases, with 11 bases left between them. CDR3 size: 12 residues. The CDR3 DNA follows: TGCAGCGTTGTCGCAGAGCGGGAGACCCAGTACTTC. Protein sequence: CSVVAERETQYF.

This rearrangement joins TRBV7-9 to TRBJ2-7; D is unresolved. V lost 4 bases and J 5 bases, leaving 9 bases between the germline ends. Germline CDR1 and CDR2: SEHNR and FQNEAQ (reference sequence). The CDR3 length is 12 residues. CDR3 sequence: CASSSPDNEQYF. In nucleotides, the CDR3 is TGTGCCAGCAGCTCCCCCGACAACGAGCAGTACTTC. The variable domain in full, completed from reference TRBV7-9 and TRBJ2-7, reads DTGVSQNPRHKITKRGQNVTFRCDPISEHNRLYWYRQTLGQGPEFLTYFQNEAQLEKSRLLSDRFSAERPKGSFSTLEIQRTEQGDSAMYLCASSSPDNEQYFGPGTRLTVT.